A few counts support the clone carrying this TCR beta chain. This entry belongs to a study of identical twins. A single record per CDR3 protein comes from TCRdb applying MiXCR to the 5' RACE reads. The sample yields 750,000 to 950,000 distinct CDR3 sequences, 9% to 15% seen once. CDR1 and CDR2 (germline): MDHEN, SYDVKM. This CDR3 spans 13 amino acids. Everyone who gave samples was a healthy Caucasian. The same sample was also used in a study of yellow fever vaccine responses in identical twins.

The sequence was obtained from a woman between 18 and 29 years old in good health. Sequenced sample: PBMCs. This chain connects TRBV28 to TRBJ1-1; D is uncertain. CDR3 nucleotide sequence: TGTGGGGTGGCTATTGGACTCAACACTGAAGCTTTCTTT. Protein: CGVAIGLNTEAFF.